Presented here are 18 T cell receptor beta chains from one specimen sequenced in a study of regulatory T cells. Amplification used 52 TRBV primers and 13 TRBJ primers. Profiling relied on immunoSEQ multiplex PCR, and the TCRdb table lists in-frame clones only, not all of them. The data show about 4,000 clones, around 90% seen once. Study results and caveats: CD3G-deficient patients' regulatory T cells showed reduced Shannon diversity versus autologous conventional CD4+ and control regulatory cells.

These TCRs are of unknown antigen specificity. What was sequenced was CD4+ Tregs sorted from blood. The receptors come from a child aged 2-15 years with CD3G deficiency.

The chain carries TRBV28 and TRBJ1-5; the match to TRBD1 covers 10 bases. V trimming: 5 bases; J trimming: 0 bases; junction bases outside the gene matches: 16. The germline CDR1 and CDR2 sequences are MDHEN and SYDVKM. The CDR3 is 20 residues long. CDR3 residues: CASSPRQGASIIYSNQPQHF. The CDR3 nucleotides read TGTGCCAGCAGTCCCCGACAGGGGGCTTCCATAATATATAGCAATCAGCCCCAGCATTTT.

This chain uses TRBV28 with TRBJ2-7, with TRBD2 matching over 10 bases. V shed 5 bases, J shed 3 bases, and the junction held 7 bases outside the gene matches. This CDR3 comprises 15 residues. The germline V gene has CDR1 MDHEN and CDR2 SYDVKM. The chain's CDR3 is CASSPSGSMDYEQYF. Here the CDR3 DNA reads TGTGCCAGCAGTCCTAGCGGGAGTATGGACTACGAGCAGTACTTC.

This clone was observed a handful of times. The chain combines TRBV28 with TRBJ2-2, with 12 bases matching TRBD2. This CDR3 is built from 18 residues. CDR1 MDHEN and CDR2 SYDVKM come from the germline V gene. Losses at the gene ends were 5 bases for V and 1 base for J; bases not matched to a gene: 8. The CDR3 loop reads CASSHRLAGALNTGELFF. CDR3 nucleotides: TGTGCCAGCAGTCACCGACTAGCGGGAGCCCTGAACACCGGGGAGCTGTTTTTT. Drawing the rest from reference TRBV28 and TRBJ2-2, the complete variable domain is DVKVTQSSRYLVKRTGEKVFLECVQDMDHENMFWYRQDPGLGLRLIYFSYDVKMKEKGDIPEGYSVSREKKERFSLILESASTNQTSMYLCASSHRLAGALNTGELFFGEGSRLTVL.

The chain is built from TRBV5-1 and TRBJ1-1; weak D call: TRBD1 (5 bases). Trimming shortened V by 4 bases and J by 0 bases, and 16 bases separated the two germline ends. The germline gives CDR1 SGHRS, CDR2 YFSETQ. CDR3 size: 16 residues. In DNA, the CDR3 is TGCGCCAGCAGCCGAGGGGACGGAATCATGAACACTGAAGCTTTCTTT. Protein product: CASSRGDGIMNTEAFF.

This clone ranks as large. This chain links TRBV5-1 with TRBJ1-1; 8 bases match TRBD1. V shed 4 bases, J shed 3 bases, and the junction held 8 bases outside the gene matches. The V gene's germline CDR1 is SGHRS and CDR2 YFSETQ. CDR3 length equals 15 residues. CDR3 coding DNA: TGCGCCAGCAGCCCGGACAGGGATGGTGACACTGAAGCTTTCTTT. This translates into CASSPDRDGDTEAFF.

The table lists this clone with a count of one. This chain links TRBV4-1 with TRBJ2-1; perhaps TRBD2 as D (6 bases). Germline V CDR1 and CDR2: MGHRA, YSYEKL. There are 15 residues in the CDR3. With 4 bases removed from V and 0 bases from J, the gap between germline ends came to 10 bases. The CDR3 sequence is CASSRGEGSYNEQFF. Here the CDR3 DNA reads TGCGCCAGCAGCCGGGGGGAAGGCTCCTACAATGAGCAGTTCTTC.

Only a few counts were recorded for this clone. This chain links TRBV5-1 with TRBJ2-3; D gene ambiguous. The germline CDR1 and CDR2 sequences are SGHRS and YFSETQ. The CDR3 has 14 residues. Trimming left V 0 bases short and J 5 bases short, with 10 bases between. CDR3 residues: CASSLGQAGDTQYF. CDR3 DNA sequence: TGCGCCAGCAGCTTGGGGCAGGCAGGAGATACGCAGTATTTT.

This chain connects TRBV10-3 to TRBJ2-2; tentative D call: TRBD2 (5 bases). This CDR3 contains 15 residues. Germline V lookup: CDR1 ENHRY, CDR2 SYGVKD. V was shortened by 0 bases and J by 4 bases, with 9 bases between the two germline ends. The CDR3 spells CAISESTRGTGELFF. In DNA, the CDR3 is TGTGCCATCAGTGAGTCAACTAGAGGCACCGGGGAGCTGTTTTTT.

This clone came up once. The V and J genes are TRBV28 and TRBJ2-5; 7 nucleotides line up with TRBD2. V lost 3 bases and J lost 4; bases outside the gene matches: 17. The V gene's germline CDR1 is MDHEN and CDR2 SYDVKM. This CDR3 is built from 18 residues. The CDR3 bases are TGTGCCAGCAGTTTCCTACGAATTGGCGGGAGAGGGGTAGAGACCCAGTACTTC. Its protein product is CASSFLRIGGRGVETQYF.

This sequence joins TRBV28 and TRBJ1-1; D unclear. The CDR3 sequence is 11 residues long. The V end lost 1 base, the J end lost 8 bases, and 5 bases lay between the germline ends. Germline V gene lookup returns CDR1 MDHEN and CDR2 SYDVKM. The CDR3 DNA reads TGTGCCAGCAGTTTATTAGGGGAAGCTTTCTTT. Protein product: CASSLLGEAFF.

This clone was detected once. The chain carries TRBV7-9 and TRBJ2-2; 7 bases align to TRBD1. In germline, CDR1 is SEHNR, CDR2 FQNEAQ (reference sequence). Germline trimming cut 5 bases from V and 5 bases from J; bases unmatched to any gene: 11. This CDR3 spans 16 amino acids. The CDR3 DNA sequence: TGTGCCAGCAGCCGACAGGGCCCCCGAGGTACCGGGGAGCTGTTTTTT. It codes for CASSRQGPRGTGELFF.

The chain's CDR3 is CASSLKGGANTGELFF. The CDR3 region has the DNA TGTGCCAGCAGTTTGAAAGGCGGAGCGAACACCGGGGAGCTGTTTTTT. V and J are TRBV28 and TRBJ2-2; D call uncertain. V gave up 3 bases and J gave up 0 bases, with 11 bases separating them. Germline V gives CDR1 MDHEN, CDR2 SYDVKM. The CDR3 runs 16 residues.

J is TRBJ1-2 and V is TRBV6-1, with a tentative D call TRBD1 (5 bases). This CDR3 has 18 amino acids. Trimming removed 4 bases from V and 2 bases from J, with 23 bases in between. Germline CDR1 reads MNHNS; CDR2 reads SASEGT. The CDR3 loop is CASSGERGAGGLNYGYTF. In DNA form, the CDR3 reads TGTGCCAGCAGTGGGGAGAGGGGCGCTGGAGGATTAAACTATGGCTACACCTTC.

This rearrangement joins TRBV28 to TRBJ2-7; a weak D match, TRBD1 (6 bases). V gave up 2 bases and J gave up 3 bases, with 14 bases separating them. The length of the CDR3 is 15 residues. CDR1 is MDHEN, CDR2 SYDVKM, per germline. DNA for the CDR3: TGTGCCAGCAGTTTAGGGACAACAGGGCTCTACGAGCAGTACTTC. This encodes CASSLGTTGLYEQYF.

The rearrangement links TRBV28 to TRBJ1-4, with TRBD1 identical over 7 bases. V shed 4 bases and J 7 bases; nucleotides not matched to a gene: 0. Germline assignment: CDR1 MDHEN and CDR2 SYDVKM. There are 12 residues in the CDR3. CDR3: CASSYRGEKLFF. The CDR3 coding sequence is TGTGCCAGCAGTTACAGGGGTGAAAAACTGTTTTTT.

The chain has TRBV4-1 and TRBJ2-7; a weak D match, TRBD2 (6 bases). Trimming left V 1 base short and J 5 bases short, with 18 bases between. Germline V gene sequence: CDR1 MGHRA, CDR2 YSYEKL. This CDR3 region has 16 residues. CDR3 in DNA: TGCGCCAGCAGCCAAGGGGTAGGGGACTCTACTCACGAGCAGTACTTC. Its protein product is CASSQGVGDSTHEQYF.

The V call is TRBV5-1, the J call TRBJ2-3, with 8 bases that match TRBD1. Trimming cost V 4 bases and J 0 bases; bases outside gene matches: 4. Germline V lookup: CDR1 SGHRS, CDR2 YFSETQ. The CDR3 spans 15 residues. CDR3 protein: CASSPQGASTDTQYF. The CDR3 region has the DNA TGCGCCAGCAGCCCCCAGGGGGCTAGCACAGATACGCAGTATTTT.

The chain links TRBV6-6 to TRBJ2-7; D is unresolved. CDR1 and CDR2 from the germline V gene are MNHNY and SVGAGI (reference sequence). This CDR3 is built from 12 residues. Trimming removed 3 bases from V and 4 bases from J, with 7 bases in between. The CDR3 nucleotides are TGTGCCAGCAGTTATGGAAGGTACGAGCAGTACTTC. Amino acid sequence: CASSYGRYEQYF.